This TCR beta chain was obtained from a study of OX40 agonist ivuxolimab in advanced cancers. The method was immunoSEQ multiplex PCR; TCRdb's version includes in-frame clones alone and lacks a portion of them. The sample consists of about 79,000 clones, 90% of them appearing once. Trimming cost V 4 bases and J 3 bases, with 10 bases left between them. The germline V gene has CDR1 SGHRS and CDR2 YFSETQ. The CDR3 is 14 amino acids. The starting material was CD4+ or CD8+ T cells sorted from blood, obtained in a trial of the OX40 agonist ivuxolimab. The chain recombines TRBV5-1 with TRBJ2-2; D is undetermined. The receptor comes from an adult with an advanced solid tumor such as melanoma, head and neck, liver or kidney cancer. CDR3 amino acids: CASSPRSDTGELFF. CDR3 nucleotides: TGCGCCAGCAGCCCACGGTCGGACACCGGGGAGCTGTTTTTT.